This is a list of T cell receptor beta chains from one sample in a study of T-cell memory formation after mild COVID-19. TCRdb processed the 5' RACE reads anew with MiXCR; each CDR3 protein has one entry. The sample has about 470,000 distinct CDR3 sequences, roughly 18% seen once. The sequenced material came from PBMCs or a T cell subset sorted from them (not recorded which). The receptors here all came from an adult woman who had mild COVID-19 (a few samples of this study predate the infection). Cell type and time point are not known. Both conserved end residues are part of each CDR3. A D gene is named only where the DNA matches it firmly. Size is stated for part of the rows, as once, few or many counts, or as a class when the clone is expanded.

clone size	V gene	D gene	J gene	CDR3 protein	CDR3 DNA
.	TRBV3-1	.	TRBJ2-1	CASSQQGYEQFF	TGTGCCAGCAGCCAACAGGGCTATGAGCAGTTCTTC
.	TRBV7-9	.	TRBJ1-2	CASSRGTGVYTF	TGTGCCAGCAGCCGTGGGACCGGAGTCTACACCTTC
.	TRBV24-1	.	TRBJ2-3	CATSEQGTVTQYF	TGTGCCACCAGTGAGCAAGGGACCGTTACGCAGTATTTT
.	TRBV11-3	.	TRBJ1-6	CASSLCKVSGSYNSPLHF	TGTGCCAGCAGCTTATGTAAAGTGTCGGGTTCCTATAATTCACCCCTCCACTTT
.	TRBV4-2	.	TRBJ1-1	CASSHPKGFMNTEAFF	TGTGCCAGCAGCCACCCCAAGGGCTTTATGAACACTGAAGCTTTCTTT
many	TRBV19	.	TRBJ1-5	CASSMGHNYLNQPQHF	TGTGCCAGTAGTATGGGACACAATTACCTCAATCAGCCCCAGCATTTT
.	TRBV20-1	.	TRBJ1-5	CSARDLQVPYSNQPQHF	TGCAGTGCTAGAGACCTACAAGTGCCCTATAGCAATCAGCCCCAGCATTTT
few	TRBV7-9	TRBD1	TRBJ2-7	CASSSDRDRGDEQYF	TGTGCCAGCAGCTCAGACCGGGACAGGGGTGACGAGCAGTACTTC
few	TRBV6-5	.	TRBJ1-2	CASRGPGWNGYTF	TGTGCCAGCAGGGGCCCAGGGTGGAATGGCTACACCTTC
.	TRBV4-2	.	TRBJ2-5	CASSQGSRDQETQYF	TGTGCCAGCAGCCAAGGGTCCCGAGACCAAGAGACCCAGTACTTC
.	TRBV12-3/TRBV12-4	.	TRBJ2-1	CASSFAGTRSYNEQFF	TGTGCCAGCAGTTTCGCAGGGACACGCTCCTACAATGAGCAGTTCTTC
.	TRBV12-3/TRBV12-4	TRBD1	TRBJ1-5	CASSYTGGRQPQHF	TGTGCCAGCAGTTACACAGGGGGACGGCAGCCCCAGCATTTT